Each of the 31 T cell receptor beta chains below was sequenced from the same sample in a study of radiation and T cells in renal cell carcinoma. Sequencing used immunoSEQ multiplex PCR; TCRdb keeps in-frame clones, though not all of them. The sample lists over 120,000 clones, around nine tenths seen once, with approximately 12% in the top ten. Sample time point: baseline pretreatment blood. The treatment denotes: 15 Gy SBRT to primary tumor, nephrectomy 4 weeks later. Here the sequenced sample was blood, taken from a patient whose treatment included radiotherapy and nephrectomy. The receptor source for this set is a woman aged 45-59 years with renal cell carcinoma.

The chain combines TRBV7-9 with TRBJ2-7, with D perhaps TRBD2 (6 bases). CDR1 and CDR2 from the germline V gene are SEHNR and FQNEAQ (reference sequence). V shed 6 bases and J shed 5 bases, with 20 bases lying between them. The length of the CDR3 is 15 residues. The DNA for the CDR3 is TGTGCCAGCAGTTCAGAACTAGGGAGGCTCGACGAGCAGTACTTC. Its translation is CASSSELGRLDEQYF. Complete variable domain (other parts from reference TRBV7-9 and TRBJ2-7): DTGVSQNPRHKITKRGQNVTFRCDPISEHNRLYWYRQTLGQGPEFLTYFQNEAQLEKSRLLSDRFSAERPKGSFSTLEIQRTEQGDSAMYLCASSSELGRLDEQYFGPGTRLTVT.

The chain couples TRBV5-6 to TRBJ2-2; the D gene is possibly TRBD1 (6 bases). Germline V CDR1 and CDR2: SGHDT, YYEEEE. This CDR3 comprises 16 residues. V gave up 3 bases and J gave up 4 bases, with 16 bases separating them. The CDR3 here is CASSWDQGRSTGELFF. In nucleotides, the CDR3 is TGTGCCAGCAGCTGGGACCAGGGGCGTAGCACCGGGGAGCTGTTTTTT.

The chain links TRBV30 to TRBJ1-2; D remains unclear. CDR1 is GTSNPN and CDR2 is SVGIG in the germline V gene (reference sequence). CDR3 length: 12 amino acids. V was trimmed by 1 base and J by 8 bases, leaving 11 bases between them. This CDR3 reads CAWSDGSGGYTF. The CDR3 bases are TGTGCCTGGAGTGACGGTTCTGGCGGCTACACCTTC.

CDR3 sequence (DNA): TGTGCCAGCAGTCCGAAATTTACAGGGAACACTGAAGCTTTCTTT. Protein product: CASSPKFTGNTEAFF. This chain connects TRBV6-1 to TRBJ1-1; tentatively, D is TRBD1 (5 bases). The CDR3 is 15 amino acids. CDR1 and CDR2 from the germline V gene are MNHNS and SASEGT. V was clipped by 5 bases and J by 1 base, with 14 bases between them.

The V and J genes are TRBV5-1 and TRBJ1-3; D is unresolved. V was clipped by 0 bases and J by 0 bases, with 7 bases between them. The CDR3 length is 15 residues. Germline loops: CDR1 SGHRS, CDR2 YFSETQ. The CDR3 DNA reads TGCGCCAGCAGCTTGGGGTATAGCTCTGGAAACACCATATATTTT. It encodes CASSLGYSSGNTIYF.

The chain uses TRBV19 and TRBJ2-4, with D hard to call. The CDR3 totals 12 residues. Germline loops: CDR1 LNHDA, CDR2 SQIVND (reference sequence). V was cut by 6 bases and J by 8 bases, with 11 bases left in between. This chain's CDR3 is CASSSTWDIQYF. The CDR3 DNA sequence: TGTGCCAGTAGCTCGACGTGGGACATTCAGTACTTC.

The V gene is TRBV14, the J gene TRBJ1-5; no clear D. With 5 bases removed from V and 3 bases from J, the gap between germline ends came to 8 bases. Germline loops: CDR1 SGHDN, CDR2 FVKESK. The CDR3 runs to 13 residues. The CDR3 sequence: CASSLGFNQPQHF. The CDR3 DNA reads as TGTGCCAGCAGCTTGGGCTTCAATCAGCCCCAGCATTTT.

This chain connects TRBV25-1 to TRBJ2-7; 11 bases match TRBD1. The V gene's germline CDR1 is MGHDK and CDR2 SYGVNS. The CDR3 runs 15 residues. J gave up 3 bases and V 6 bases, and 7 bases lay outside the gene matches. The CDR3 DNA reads TGTGCCAGCAGCGAAACCGGGACAGGGGGCTACGAGCAGTACTTC. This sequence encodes CASSETGTGGYEQYF.

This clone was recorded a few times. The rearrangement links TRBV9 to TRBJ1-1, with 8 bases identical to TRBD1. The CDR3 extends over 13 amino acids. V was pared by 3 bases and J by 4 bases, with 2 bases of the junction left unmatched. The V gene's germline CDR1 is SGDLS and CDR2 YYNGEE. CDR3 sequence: CASSAGGPTEAFF. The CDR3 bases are TGTGCCAGCAGCGCAGGGGGCCCCACTGAAGCTTTCTTT.

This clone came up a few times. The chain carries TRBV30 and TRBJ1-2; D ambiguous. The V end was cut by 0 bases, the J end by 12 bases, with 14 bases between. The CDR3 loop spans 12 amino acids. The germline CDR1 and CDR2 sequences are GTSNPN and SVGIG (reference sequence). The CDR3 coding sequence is TGTGCCTGGAGTGTACCCGGGCCCCTCCACACCTTC. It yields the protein CAWSVPGPLHTF. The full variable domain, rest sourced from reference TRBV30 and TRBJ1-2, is SQTIHQWPATLVQPVGSPLSLECTVEGTSNPNLYWYRQAAGRGLQLLFYSVGIGQISSEVPQNLSASRPQDRQFILSSKKLLLSDSGFYLCAWSVPGPLHTFGSGTRLTVV.

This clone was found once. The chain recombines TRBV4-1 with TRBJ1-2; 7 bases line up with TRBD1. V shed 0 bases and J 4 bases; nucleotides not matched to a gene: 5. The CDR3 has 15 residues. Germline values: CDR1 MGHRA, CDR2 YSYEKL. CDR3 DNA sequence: TGCGCCAGCAGCCAAGATGAGGGGACAGTCTATGGCTACACCTTC. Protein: CASSQDEGTVYGYTF.

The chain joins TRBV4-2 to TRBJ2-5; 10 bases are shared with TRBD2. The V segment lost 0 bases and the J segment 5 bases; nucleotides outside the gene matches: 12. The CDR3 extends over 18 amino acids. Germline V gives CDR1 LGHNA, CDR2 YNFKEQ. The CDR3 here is CASSQDHGSGGALETQYF. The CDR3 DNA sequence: TGTGCCAGCAGCCAAGATCACGGCAGCGGGGGGGCCCTGGAGACCCAGTACTTC.

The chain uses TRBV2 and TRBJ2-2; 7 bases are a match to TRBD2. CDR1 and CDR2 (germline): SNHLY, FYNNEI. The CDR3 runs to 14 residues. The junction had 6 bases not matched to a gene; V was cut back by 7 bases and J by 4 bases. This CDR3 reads CASTILASTGELFF. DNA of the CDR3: TGTGCCAGCACCATACTAGCGAGCACCGGGGAGCTGTTTTTT. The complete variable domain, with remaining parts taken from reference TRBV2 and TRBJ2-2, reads EPEVTQTPSHQVTQMGQEVILRCVPISNHLYFYWYRQILGQKVEFLVSFYNNEISEKSEIFDDQFSVERPDGSNFTLKIRSTKLEDSAMYFCASTILASTGELFFGEGSRLTVL.

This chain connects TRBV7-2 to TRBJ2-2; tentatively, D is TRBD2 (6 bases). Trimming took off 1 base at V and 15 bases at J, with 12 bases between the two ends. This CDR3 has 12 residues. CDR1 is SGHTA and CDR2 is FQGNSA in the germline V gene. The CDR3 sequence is CASSLGGPGVFF. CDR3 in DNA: TGTGCCAGCAGCTTAGGAGGGCCGGGGGTGTTTTTT.

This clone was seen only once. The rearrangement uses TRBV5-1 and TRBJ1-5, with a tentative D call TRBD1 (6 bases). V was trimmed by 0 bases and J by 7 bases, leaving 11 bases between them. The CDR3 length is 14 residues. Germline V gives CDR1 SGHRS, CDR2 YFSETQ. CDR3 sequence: CASSLDGGQQPQHF. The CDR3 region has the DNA TGCGCCAGCAGCTTGGATGGGGGCCAACAGCCCCAGCATTTT.

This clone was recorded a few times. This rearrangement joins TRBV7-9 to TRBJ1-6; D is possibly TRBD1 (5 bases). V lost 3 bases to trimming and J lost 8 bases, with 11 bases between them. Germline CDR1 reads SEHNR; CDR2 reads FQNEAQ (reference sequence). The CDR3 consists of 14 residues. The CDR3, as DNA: TGTGCCAGCAGCTTGTCAGGGTCCGATTCACCCCTCCACTTT. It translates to CASSLSGSDSPLHF.

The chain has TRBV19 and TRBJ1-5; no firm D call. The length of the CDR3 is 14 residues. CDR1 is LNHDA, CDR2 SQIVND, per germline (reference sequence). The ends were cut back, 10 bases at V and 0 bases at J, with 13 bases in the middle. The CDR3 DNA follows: TGTGCCACCGACGAGAGATATAGCAATCAGCCCCAGCATTTT. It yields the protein CATDERYSNQPQHF.

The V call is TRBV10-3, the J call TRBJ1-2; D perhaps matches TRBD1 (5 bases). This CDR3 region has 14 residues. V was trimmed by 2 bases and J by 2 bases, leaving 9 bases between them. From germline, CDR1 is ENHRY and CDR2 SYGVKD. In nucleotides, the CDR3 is TGTGCCATCAGTGAGGGGGCCATAAACTATGGCTACACCTTC. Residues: CAISEGAINYGYTF.

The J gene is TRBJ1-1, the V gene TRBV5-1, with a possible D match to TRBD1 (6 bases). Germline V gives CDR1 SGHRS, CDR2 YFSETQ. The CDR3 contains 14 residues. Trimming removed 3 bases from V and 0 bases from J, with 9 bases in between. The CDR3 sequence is CASSSRGMNTEAFF. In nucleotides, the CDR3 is TGCGCCAGCAGCTCCAGGGGAATGAACACTGAAGCTTTCTTT.

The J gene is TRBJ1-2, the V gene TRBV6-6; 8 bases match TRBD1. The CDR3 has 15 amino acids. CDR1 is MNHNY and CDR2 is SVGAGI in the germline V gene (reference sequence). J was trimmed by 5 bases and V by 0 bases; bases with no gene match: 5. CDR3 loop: CASSYSRQGAYGYTF. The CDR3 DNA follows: TGTGCCAGCAGTTACTCGAGGCAGGGGGCTTATGGCTACACCTTC.

The CDR3 DNA follows: TGTGCCAGCAGTGGAGGGGGTCAGCCCCAGCATTTT. As protein: CASSGGGQPQHF. The chain links TRBV2 to TRBJ1-5; possibly TRBD1 for D (6 bases). CDR1 and CDR2 from the germline V gene are SNHLY and FYNNEI. The CDR3 is 12 amino acids. The V end was cut by 4 bases, the J end by 6 bases, with 7 bases between.

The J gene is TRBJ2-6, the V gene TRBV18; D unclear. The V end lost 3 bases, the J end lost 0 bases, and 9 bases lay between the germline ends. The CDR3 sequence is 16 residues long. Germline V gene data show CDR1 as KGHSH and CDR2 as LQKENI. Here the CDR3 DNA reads TGTGCCAGCTCACCGAACCCAATCTCTGGGGCCAACGTCCTGACTTTC. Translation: CASSPNPISGANVLTF.

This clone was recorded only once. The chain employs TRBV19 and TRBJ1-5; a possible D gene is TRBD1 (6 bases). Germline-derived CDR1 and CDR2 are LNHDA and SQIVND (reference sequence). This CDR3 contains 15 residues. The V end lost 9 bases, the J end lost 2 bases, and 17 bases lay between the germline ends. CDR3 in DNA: TGTGCCAGCAGCTTGGGGGGGCGCGGCAATCAGCCCCAGCATTTT. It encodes CASSLGGRGNQPQHF.

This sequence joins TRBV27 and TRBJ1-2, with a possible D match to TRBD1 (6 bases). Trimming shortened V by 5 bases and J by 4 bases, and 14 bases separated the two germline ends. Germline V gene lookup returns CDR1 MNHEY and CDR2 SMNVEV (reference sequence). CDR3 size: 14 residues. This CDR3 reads CASSPLRGSYGYTF. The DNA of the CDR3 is TGTGCCAGCAGTCCCCTGAGGGGGAGCTATGGCTACACCTTC.

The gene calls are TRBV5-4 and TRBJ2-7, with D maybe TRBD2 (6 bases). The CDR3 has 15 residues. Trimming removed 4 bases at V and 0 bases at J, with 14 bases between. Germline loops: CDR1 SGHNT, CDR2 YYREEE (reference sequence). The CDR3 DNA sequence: TGTGCCAGCAGCGATGCTAGCGTCAGCTCCTACGAGCAGTACTTC. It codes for CASSDASVSSYEQYF. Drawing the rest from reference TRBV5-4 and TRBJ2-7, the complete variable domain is ETGVTQSPTHLIKTRGQQVTLRCSSQSGHNTVSWYQQALGQGPQFIFQYYREEENGRGNFPPRFSGLQFPNYSSELNVNALELDDSALYLCASSDASVSSYEQYFGPGTRLTVT.

In nucleotides, the CDR3 is TGTGCCAGCAGCTTGCCCAGGGAGGACTACGAGCAGTACTTC. Protein product: CASSLPREDYEQYF. V gene TRBV7-9 combines with J gene TRBJ2-7; D may be TRBD2 (6 bases). Trimming took off 3 bases at V and 3 bases at J, with 12 bases between the two ends. CDR3 size: 14 residues. Germline CDR1 SEHNR, CDR2 FQNEAQ (reference sequence).

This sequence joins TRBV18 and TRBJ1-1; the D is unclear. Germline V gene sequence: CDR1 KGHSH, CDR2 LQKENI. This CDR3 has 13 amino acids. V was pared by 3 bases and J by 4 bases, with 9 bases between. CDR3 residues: CASSPTEGTEAFF. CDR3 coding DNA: TGTGCCAGCTCACCGACGGAGGGCACTGAAGCTTTCTTT.

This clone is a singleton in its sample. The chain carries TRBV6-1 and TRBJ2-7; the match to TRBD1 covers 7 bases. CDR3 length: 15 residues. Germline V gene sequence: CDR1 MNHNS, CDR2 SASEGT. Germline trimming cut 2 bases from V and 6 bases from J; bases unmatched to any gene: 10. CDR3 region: CASSEPDRWGSEQYF. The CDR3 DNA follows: TGTGCCAGCAGTGAACCGGACAGGTGGGGAAGCGAGCAGTACTTC.

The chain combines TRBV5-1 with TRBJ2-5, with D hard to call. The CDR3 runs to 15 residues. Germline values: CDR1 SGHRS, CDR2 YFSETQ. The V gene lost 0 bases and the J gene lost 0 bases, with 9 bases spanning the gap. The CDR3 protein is CASSLDVGYQETQYF. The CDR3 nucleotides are TGCGCCAGCAGCTTGGACGTAGGGTACCAAGAGACCCAGTACTTC.

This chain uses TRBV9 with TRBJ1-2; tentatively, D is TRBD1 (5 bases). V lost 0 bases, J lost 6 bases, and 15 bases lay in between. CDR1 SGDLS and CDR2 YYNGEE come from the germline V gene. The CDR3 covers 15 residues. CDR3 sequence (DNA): TGTGCCAGCAGCGTAGGGACACTGAGGAAGAATGGCTACACCTTC. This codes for CASSVGTLRKNGYTF. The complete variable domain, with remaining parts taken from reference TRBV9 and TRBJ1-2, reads DSGVTQTPKHLITATGQRVTLRCSPRSGDLSVYWYQQSLDQGLQFLIQYYNGEERAKGNILERFSAQQFPDLHSELNLSSLELGDSALYFCASSVGTLRKNGYTFGSGTRLTVV.

CDR3 sequence: CASSLGGDQGLSPLHF. CDR3 sequence (DNA): TGTGCCAGCAGCTTAGGAGGGGACCAAGGCTTATCACCCCTCCACTTT. The V and J genes are TRBV7-4 and TRBJ1-6, with D tentatively TRBD1 (5 bases). The CDR3 contains 16 residues. Germline values: CDR1 SGHVT, CDR2 SQSDAQ. V gave up 1 base and J gave up 10 bases, with 17 bases separating them.